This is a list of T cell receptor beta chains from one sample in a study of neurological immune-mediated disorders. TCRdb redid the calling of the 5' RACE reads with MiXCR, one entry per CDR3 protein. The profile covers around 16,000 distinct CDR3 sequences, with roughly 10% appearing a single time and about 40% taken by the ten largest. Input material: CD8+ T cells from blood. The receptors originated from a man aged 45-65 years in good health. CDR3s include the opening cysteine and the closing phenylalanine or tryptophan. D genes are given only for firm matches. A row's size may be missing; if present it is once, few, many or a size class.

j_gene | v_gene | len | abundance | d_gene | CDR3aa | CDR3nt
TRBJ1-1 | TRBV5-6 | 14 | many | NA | CASSFGGGNTEAFF | TGTGCCAGCAGCTTTGGAGGGGGGAACACTGAAGCTTTCTTT
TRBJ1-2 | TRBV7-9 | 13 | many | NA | CASSPTRNYGYTF | TGTGCCAGCAGCCCAACCCGGAACTATGGCTACACCTTC
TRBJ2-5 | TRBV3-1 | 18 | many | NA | CASSQDPLRGLPQETQYF | TGTGCCAGCAGCCAAGATCCTCTGAGGGGACTCCCACAAGAGACCCAGTACTTC
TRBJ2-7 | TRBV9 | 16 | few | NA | CASSVGGIAGAYEQYF | TGTGCCAGCAGCGTAGGGGGGATCGCAGGGGCCTACGAGCAGTACTTC
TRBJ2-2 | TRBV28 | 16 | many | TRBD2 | CASSPGSGRGAGELFF | TGTGCCAGCAGCCCCGGCAGCGGGAGAGGAGCCGGGGAGCTGTTTTTT
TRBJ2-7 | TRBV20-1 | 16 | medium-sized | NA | CSASDRLGQPSYEQYF | TGCAGTGCTAGCGATCGACTGGGGCAGCCGTCCTACGAGCAGTACTTC
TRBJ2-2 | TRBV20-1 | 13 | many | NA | CSARDLNTGELFF | TGCAGTGCTAGGGACCTAAACACCGGGGAGCTGTTTTTT
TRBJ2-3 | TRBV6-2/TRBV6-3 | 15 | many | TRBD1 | CASSDPTGGPDTQYF | TGTGCCAGCAGTGATCCGACAGGGGGCCCAGATACGCAGTATTTT
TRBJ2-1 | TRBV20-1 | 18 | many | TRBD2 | CSARGKAGVWGAYNEQFF | TGCAGTGCTAGAGGGAAAGCGGGAGTTTGGGGTGCCTACAATGAGCAGTTCTTC
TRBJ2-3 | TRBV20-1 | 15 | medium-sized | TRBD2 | CSAARLAGGSDTQYF | TGCAGTGCTGCCAGACTAGCGGGAGGCTCAGATACGCAGTATTTT
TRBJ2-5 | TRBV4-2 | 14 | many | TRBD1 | CASSLLTGDETQYF | TGTGCCAGCAGCCTCCTAACAGGGGATGAGACCCAGTACTTC
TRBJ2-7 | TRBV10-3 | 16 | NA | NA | CAISESETGEPYEQYF | TGTGCCATCAGTGAGTCGGAGACGGGAGAACCCTACGAGCAGTACTTC
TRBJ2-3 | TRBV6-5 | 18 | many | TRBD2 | CASSTDRASGRASDTQYF | TGTGCCAGCAGCACCGACAGGGCCAGCGGGAGGGCGTCAGATACGCAGTATTTT
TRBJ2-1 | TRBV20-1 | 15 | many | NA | CSAPGESDSYNEQFF | TGCAGTGCTCCCGGGGAGTCCGACTCCTACAATGAGCAGTTCTTC
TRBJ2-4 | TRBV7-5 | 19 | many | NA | CISVPEARTRGTYKNIQYF | NA
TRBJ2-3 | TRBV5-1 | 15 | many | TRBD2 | CASSFGGRATDTQYF | TGCGCCAGCAGCTTCGGCGGGAGGGCGACGGATACGCAGTATTTT
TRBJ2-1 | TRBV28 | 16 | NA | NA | CASTLSLESSYNEQFF | TGTGCCAGCACCCTCTCACTCGAGAGCTCCTACAATGAGCAGTTCTTC